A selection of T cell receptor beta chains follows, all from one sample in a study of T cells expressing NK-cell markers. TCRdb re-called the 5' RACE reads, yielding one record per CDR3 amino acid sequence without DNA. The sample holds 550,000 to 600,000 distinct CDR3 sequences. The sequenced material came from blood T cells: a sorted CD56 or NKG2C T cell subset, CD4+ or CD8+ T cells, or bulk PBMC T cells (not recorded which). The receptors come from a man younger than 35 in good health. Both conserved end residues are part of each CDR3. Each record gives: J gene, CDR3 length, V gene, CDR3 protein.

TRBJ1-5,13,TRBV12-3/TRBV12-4,CASSLVAAGYQHF
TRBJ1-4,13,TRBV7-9,CASSRQSNEKLFF
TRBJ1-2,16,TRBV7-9,CASNRNVGMSNYGYTF
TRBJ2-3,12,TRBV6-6,CASAGRADTQYF
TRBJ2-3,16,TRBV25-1,CASRPSTQPRTDTQYF
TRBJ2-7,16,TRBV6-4,CASSVPGLAGSYEQYF
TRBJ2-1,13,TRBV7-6,CASSETWGGEQFF
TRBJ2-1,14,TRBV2,CASSFPRTSAEQFF
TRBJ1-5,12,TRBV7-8,CASSADNQPQHF
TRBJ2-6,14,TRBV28,CASKESSGANVLTF
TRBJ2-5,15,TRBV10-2,CASSPGTDYRETQYF
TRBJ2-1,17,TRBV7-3,CASSLRASGRVYNEQFF
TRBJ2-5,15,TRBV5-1,CASSLTPGRQETQYF
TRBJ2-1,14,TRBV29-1,CSVRRDSSYNEQFF
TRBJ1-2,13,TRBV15,CATRRTGSDGYTF
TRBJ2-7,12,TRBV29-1,CSVASGGIWQYF